The 10 T cell receptor beta chains reported below all come from one sample, sequenced in a study of technical replicates of blood from several donors. The table came from immunoSEQ multiplex PCR; TCRdb's copy has only in-frame clones and leaves some out. Of approximately 95,000 clones in the sample, approximately 95% are singletons; the top ten hold about 0.36%. The sequenced material came from T cells isolated from PBMCs. Every receptor here comes from a human donor in good health.

The chain carries TRBV6-5 and TRBJ2-2, with D possibly TRBD2 on 6 matching bases. Germline V CDR1 and CDR2: MNHEY, SVGAGI. The CDR3 has 16 amino acids. The V end lost 2 bases, the J end lost 0 bases, and 10 bases lay between the germline ends. The CDR3 nucleotides read TGTGCCAGCAGTTACAGACTAGTCACGAACACCGGGGAGCTGTTTTTT. It is translated as CASSYRLVTNTGELFF.

The chain couples TRBV2 to TRBJ2-2; TRBD1 matches at 8 bases. CDR1 and CDR2 from the germline V gene are SNHLY and FYNNEI. V lost 3 bases to trimming and J lost 7 bases; unmatched junction nucleotides: 7. This CDR3 region has 15 residues. The CDR3 DNA reads as TGTGCCAGCAGTGATACCCGGACAGGGCTCGGGGAGCTGTTTTTT. Translated: CASSDTRTGLGELFF.

The chain has TRBV11-3 and TRBJ2-1; TRBD2 aligns across 8 bases. Germline V CDR1 and CDR2: SGHNT, YENEEA. The V gene end was trimmed by 4 bases and the J gene end by 5 bases; junction bases not matched to a gene: 10. The CDR3 consists of 16 residues. This CDR3 is CASSSRGLAANNEQFF. The CDR3 DNA follows: TGTGCCAGCAGCTCACGCGGACTAGCAGCAAACAATGAGCAGTTCTTC. Complete variable domain (other parts from reference TRBV11-3 and TRBJ2-1): EAGVVQSPRYKIIEKKQPVAFWCNPISGHNTLYWYLQNLGQGPELLIRYENEEAVDDSQLPKDRFSAERLKGVDSTLKIQPAELGDSAVYLCASSSRGLAANNEQFFGPGTRLTVL.

This chain connects TRBV6-6 to TRBJ1-1, with 7 positions matching TRBD1. CDR1 and CDR2 from the germline V gene are MNHNY and SVGAGI (reference sequence). The ends lost 0 bases at V and 1 base at J; junction bases unmatched: 2. This CDR3 spans 15 amino acids. CDR3 sequence reads: CASSYSGQKNTEAFF. CDR3 nucleotides: TGTGCCAGCAGTTACTCGGGACAGAAGAACACTGAAGCTTTCTTT.

The CDR3 sequence is CASSPGLNLGNEQFF. The CDR3 nucleotides read TGTGCCAGCAGCCCGGGACTCAATCTTGGGAATGAGCAGTTCTTC. The rearrangement uses TRBV7-3 and TRBJ2-1; tentative D call: TRBD2 (6 bases). Germline V lookup: CDR1 SGHTA, CDR2 FQGTGA. This CDR3 comprises 15 residues. Trimming removed 5 bases at V and 7 bases at J, with 18 bases between. The variable domain in full, completed from reference TRBV7-3 and TRBJ2-1, reads GAGVSQTPSNKVTEKGKYVELRCDPISGHTALYWYRQSLGQGPEFLIYFQGTGAADDSGLPNDRFFAVRPEGSVSTLKIQRTERGDSAVYLCASSPGLNLGNEQFFGPGTRLTVL.

This chain connects TRBV7-9 to TRBJ2-7, with a possible D match to TRBD2 (6 bases). The CDR3 is 13 amino acids. Germline assignment: CDR1 SEHNR and CDR2 FQNEAQ (reference sequence). V was shortened by 0 bases and J by 3 bases, with 6 bases between the two germline ends. The CDR3 nucleotides read TGTGCCAGCAGCTTAGCGGGACTCTACGAGCAGTACTTC. Translation gives CASSLAGLYEQYF.

The chain links TRBV25-1 to TRBJ1-4; unclear D gene. Per germline, CDR1 MGHDK and CDR2 SYGVNS. Trimming removed 7 bases from V and 8 bases from J, with 14 bases in between. This CDR3 is built from 13 residues. The CDR3 region is CASILGGLEKLFF. The CDR3 region has the DNA TGTGCCAGCATATTGGGAGGACTGGAAAAACTGTTTTTT.

This clone occurred a few times. The gene calls are TRBV7-9 and TRBJ2-7; 8 nucleotides line up with TRBD2. After removal of 5 bases from V and 7 bases from J, the junction contained 10 bases not matched to a gene. The CDR3 consists of 14 residues. CDR1 is SEHNR and CDR2 is FQNEAQ in the germline V gene (reference sequence). DNA of the CDR3: TGTGCCAGCAGCCCTTTAGCGGGACTGGGGGAGCAGTACTTC. It yields the protein CASSPLAGLGEQYF.

The chain uses TRBV5-1 and TRBJ2-2, with TRBD1 matching 7 bases. The V segment lost 2 bases and the J segment 3 bases; nucleotides outside the gene matches: 4. The CDR3 runs to 15 residues. Germline CDR1 reads SGHRS; CDR2 reads YFSETQ. The CDR3 sequence: CASSFKGADTGELFF. In DNA, the CDR3 is TGCGCCAGCAGCTTCAAGGGGGCGGACACCGGGGAGCTGTTTTTT. The whole variable domain, filled in from reference TRBV5-1 and TRBJ2-2, reads KAGVTQTPRYLIKTRGQQVTLSCSPISGHRSVSWYQQTPGQGLQFLFEYFSETQRNKGNFPGRFSGRQFSNSRSEMNVSTLELGDSALYLCASSFKGADTGELFFGEGSRLTVL.

This chain uses TRBV9 with TRBJ2-1, with D perhaps TRBD2 (6 bases). Germline assignment: CDR1 SGDLS and CDR2 YYNGEE. This CDR3 comprises 16 residues. V gave up 1 base and J gave up 7 bases, with 18 bases separating them. The CDR3, as DNA: TGTGCCAGCAGCGTATTCATGGTGGGAGGATCTAATGAGCAGTTCTTC. This gives the protein CASSVFMVGGSNEQFF.